The T cell receptor (beta chain) under discussion was sequenced for a study of T cells after yellow fever vaccination. Looking at the study overall: The SMART-Seq v4 Ultra Low Input method served to prepare the low-cell-number fractions.

Each CDR3 protein gets one entry after TCRdb re-called the 5' RACE reads with MiXCR. The sample gives 280,000 or so distinct CDR3 sequences, 8.7% of which show up once; around 3.4% is in the top ten. The CDR3 has 11 residues. The ends were cut back, 5 bases at V and 8 bases at J, with 8 bases in the middle. Germline V lookup: CDR1 SGHRS, CDR2 YFSETQ. Points on this clonotype: Antigen specificity is unknown.

Findings and limits, study-wide: A small share of clonotypes appeared in both CD4 and CD8 compartments. The booster saw the reappearance of most primary-vaccination clones (roughly 97% CD4, less than 90% CD8).

This TCR derives from a man aged 18 to 35 who received the YFV17D yellow fever vaccine. This specimen was CD4+ T cells sorted from PBMCs, taken 5 days after the yellow fever booster vaccination. The V call is TRBV5-1, the J call TRBJ2-1; D is uncertain. CDR3 loop: CASRDVYEQFF. CDR3 DNA: TGCGCCAGCAGGGATGTGTATGAGCAGTTCTTC.